These T cell receptor beta chains were read from a single sample in a study of blood T cell repertoires in COVID-19. Using immunoSEQ multiplex PCR, the repertoire was profiled, and TCRdb retains in-frame clones only, with some absent. Among about 120,000 clones, about 86% were seen once, and the ten largest hold about 2%. Source material: peripheral blood. These receptors came from a woman aged 45-60 years with acute or convalescent COVID-19. Both conserved end residues are part of each CDR3.

length: 14; J: TRBJ2-3; V: TRBV29-1; CDR3: CSDQTSGSTNTQYF
length: 14; J: TRBJ2-7; V: TRBV9; CDR3: CASSVGGDSYEQYF
length: 14; J: TRBJ2-3; V: TRBV11-3; CDR3: CASSLTSSTDTQYF
length: 16; J: TRBJ2-2; V: TRBV3-1/TRBV3-2; CDR3: CASSLRTGTGTGELFF
length: 15; J: TRBJ2-1; V: TRBV24-1; CDR3: CATSTSGSSYNEQFF
length: 13; J: TRBJ2-1; V: TRBV11-2; CDR3: CASSVRGRNEQFF
length: 15; J: TRBJ1-1; V: TRBV11-1; CDR3: CASSLAPGHGTEAFF
length: 17; J: TRBJ2-3; V: TRBV6-1; CDR3: CASSEAGDRGRTDTQYF
length: 13; J: TRBJ1-5; V: TRBV19; CDR3: CASSRQVNQPQHF
length: 17; J: TRBJ2-1; V: TRBV7-2; CDR3: CASSLAPTSGSTGEQFF
length: 14; J: TRBJ1-4; V: TRBV6-5; CDR3: CASEGRGTNEKLFF
length: 15; J: TRBJ2-1; V: TRBV6-5; CDR3: CASSYRTGSYNEQFF
length: 16; J: TRBJ2-7; V: TRBV7-2; CDR3: CASSLERAGGTYEQYF
length: 16; J: TRBJ2-2; V: TRBV28; CDR3: CASSYTSAPNTGELFF
length: 14; J: TRBJ1-1; V: TRBV18; CDR3: CASSRDRGPGQAFF
length: 18; J: TRBJ2-7; V: TRBV5-1; CDR3: CASSLVPGGSAGHRGQYF
length: 16; J: TRBJ1-1; V: TRBV4-1; CDR3: CASSPTNRPEKDEAFF
length: 17; J: TRBJ1-3; V: TRBV25-1; CDR3: CASSTSLSGTGMDTIYF
length: 15; J: TRBJ2-5; V: TRBV28; CDR3: CASSRGGARQETQYF
length: 14; J: TRBJ1-6; V: TRBV15; CDR3: CATSLRGVNSPLHF
length: 12; J: TRBJ1-1; V: TRBV30; CDR3: CAWYREGTEAFF
length: 14; J: TRBJ2-5; V: TRBV5-4; CDR3: CASTIRGSGETQYF
length: 16; J: TRBJ1-2; V: TRBV5-1; CDR3: CASSPGTGTVNYGYTF
length: 14; J: TRBJ2-7; V: TRBV10-1; CDR3: CASSAGRRDGEQYF
length: 14; J: TRBJ2-7; V: TRBV6-2/TRBV6-3; CDR3: CASSYRQGPYEQYF
length: 16; J: TRBJ1-4; V: TRBV11-3; CDR3: CASSLRGTAPNEKLFF
length: 14; J: TRBJ1-2; V: TRBV7-9; CDR3: CASSLERGAEGYTF
length: 15; J: TRBJ2-1; V: TRBV18; CDR3: CASSPPGQGVNEQFF
length: 13; J: TRBJ2-1; V: TRBV6-5; CDR3: CASRAGSYNEQFF
length: 12; J: TRBJ1-2; V: TRBV29-1; CDR3: CSGRQGSYGYTF
length: 13; J: TRBJ1-6; V: TRBV12-3/TRBV12-4; CDR3: CASSSGDNSPLHF
length: 16; J: TRBJ1-3; V: TRBV30; CDR3: CAWTSRTASSGNTIYF
length: 16; J: TRBJ1-3; V: TRBV19; CDR3: CASSISGQGVGNTIYF
length: 14; J: TRBJ1-3; V: TRBV2; CDR3: CASRWDSSGNTIYF
length: 17; J: TRBJ1-2; V: TRBV4-3; CDR3: CASSQAPPDRANYGYTF
length: 11; J: TRBJ1-5; V: TRBV5-8; CDR3: CASSPLQPQHF